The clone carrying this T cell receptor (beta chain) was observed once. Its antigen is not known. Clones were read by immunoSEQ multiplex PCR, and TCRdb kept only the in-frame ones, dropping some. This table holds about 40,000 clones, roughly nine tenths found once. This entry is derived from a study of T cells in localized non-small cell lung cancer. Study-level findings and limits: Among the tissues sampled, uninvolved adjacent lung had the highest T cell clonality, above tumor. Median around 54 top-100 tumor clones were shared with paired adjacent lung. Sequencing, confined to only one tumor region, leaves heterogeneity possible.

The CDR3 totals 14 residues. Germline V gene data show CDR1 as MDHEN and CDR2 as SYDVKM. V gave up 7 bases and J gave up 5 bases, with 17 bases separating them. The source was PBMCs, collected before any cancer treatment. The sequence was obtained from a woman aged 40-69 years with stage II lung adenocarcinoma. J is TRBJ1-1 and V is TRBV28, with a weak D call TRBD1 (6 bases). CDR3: CASKKQGGGTEAFF. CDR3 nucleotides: TGTGCCAGCAAAAAACAGGGCGGTGGGACTGAAGCTTTCTTT.